The 8 T cell receptor beta chains in this list originate from one sample, sequenced in a study of molecular identifiers for immune sequencing clone quantification. TCRdb re-called the PCR reads through MiXCR, storing one row per CDR3 protein. The data contain 400,000 to 600,000 distinct CDR3 sequences, around 23% of them singletons. Sequences were obtained from naive CD8+ T cells from blood, with Jurkat cell RNA spiked in. Subset in this sample: FACS-sorted CD8+CD4-CCR7+CD45RA+ naive T cells. The receptor source for this set is a human donor in good health. Some libraries in this study had Jurkat cell RNA spiked in.

As concerns this clonotype: A much larger clone lies one base from this, so it may be a read error. The V gene is TRBV4-1, the J gene TRBJ1-1, with a tentative D call TRBD1 (5 bases). V was trimmed by 3 bases and J by 1 base, leaving 15 bases between them. The CDR3 covers 16 residues. Germline V lookup: CDR1 MGHRA, CDR2 YSYEKL. DNA for the CDR3: TGCGCCAGCAGCCAGGGACCCAGGACCAGGAACACTGAAGCTTTCTTT. Its protein is CASSQGPRTRNTEAFF.

Ten or more counts support this clonotype. The V and J genes are TRBV29-1 and TRBJ2-6, with D perhaps matching TRBD1 (5 bases). The CDR3 is 14 amino acids. The V gene lost 5 bases and the J gene lost 4 bases, with 12 bases spanning the gap. The germline V gene has CDR1 SQVTM and CDR2 ANQGSEA. The CDR3 DNA is TGCAGCGTTTATGGGGCCCCCGGGGCCAACGTCCTGACTTTC. Protein: CSVYGAPGANVLTF. Filled out from reference TRBV29-1 and TRBJ2-6, the complete variable domain reads SAVISQKPSRDICQRGTSLTIQCQVDSQVTMMFWYRQQPGQSLTLIATANQGSEATYESGFVIDKFPISRPNLTFSTLTVSNMSPEDSSIYLCSVYGAPGANVLTFGAGSRLTVL.

With respect to this clonotype: A read error may be the cause here, since a much bigger clone is one base away. V gene TRBV4-3 combines with J gene TRBJ1-4, with D tentatively TRBD1 (5 bases). Looked up from germline, CDR1 is LGHNA and CDR2 is YSLEER. There are 16 residues in the CDR3. The CDR3 spells CAGSQEEGRPSEKLFF. The DNA for the CDR3 is TGCGCCGGCAGCCAAGAGGAGGGGCGCCCCTCTGAAAAACTGTTTTTT.

For this clonotype: Since a much larger clone is just one base distant, this may be a read error. The final CDR3 position lacks the conserved phenylalanine or tryptophan, pointing to a likely read error. The chain carries TRBV6-5 and TRBJ1-1; D ambiguous. Trimming left V 3 bases short and J 4 bases short, with 9 bases between. The germline CDR1 and CDR2 sequences are MNHEY and SVGAGI. This CDR3 spans 13 amino acids. CDR3 nucleotide sequence: TGTGCCAGCAGTTATTCGGCAGTCACTGAAGCTTTCCTT. Translated, it gives CASSYSAVTEAFL.

This clonotype occurred many times. V is TRBV29-1 and J is TRBJ2-7; D may correspond to TRBD1 or TRBD2 (5 bases each). The CDR3 covers 12 residues. Trimming stripped 5 bases from V and 2 bases from J, with 10 bases between. Germline V gives CDR1 SQVTM, CDR2 ANQGSEA. CDR3 nucleotide sequence: TGCAGCGTTCGGGACGAAGCCTACGAGCAGTACTTC. It encodes CSVRDEAYEQYF.

Details on this clonotype: The junction departs from germline at one end; a sequencing error may be responsible. The chain carries TRBV9 and TRBJ2-2; D assignment may be TRBD1 or TRBD2 (5 bases each). This CDR3 spans 13 amino acids. CDR1 SGDLS and CDR2 YYNGEE come from the germline V gene. The CDR3 region has the DNA TGTGCCAGCAGCGTAGGGGTCATGGGGGAGCTGGTTTTT. It translates to CASSVGVMGELVF. Looking up the rest from reference TRBV9 and TRBJ2-2 gives the full variable domain: DSGVTQTPKHLITATGQRVTLRCSPRSGDLSVYWYQQSLDQGLQFLIQYYNGEERAKGNILERFSAQQFPDLHSELNLSSLELGDSALYFCASSVGVMGELVFGEGSRLTVL.

The V call is TRBV6-2 or TRBV6-3, the J call TRBJ1-2, with no clear D. Germline V gives CDR1 MNHEY, CDR2 SVGEGT. Trimming shortened V by 6 bases and J by 2 bases, and 10 bases separated the two germline ends. The CDR3 is made up of 13 amino acids. The CDR3 here is CASRTSENYGYTF. As DNA, the CDR3 is TGTGCCAGCAGGACAAGTGAGAACTATGGCTACACCTTC.

In regard to this clonotype: A much larger clone differs from this one at a single base, so this may be a read error. Given the absence of the conserved phenylalanine or tryptophan at the CDR3 end, a read error is likely. The CDR3 nucleotides are TGTGCCAGCAGCCAAGGAGAGCCCCAGTACTAC. It codes for CASSQGEPQYY. The chain combines TRBV3-1 with TRBJ2-5; D gene unclear. Germline loops: CDR1 LGHDT, CDR2 YNNKEL (reference sequence). The CDR3 is made up of 11 amino acids.